A selection of T cell receptor beta chains follows, all from one sample in a study of blood T cells in healthy people across ages. TCRdb reprocessed the 5' RACE reads with MiXCR, giving one entry per CDR3 protein. The table includes about 650,000 distinct CDR3 sequences, about a third detected once. The sequenced sample was blood. These receptors were taken from a woman aged 80 or older in good health. The CDR3 runs from the conserved cysteine through the conserved F or W. The D gene is left open where the match is weak. Clone size is given for some rows only: seen once, a few or many times, or a class if the clone is expanded.

j_call v_call clone_size d_call cdr3_nt cdr3_aa
TRBJ2-3 TRBV12-3/TRBV12-4 . TRBD2 TGTGCCAGCAGTTTAGACGGGACTAGCAATACGCAGTATTTT CASSLDGTSNTQYF
TRBJ1-2 TRBV12-3/TRBV12-4 many TRBD1 TGTGCCAGCAGTTTAAGGACAGGGGGTCTTAACTATGGCTACACCTTC CASSLRTGGLNYGYTF
TRBJ1-6 TRBV25-1 once . TGTGCCAGCAGTGAATTCAAGGGACGAGGTTCACCCCTCCACTTT CASSEFKGRGSPLHF
TRBJ2-1 TRBV5-1 many . TGCGCCAGCAGCTTGGAAACGTTAATCAATGAGCAGTTCTTC CASSLETLINEQFF
TRBJ1-5 TRBV20-1 . . TGCAGTGCCCCCGACGGGGGTAATCAGCCCCAGCATTTT CSAPDGGNQPQHF
TRBJ2-6 TRBV12-5 . TRBD1 TGTGCTAGTGGTTTTATCTCCCCGATTAGGGACAGGGTATACTCTGGGGCCAACGTCCTGACTTTC CASGFISPIRDRVYSGANVLTF
TRBJ2-7 TRBV5-5 . TRBD2 TGTGCCAGCAGCTTAGGGACTAGCAGGGACAATGAGCAGTACTTC CASSLGTSRDNEQYF
TRBJ1-5 TRBV12-3/TRBV12-4 many . TGTGCCAGCAGTCCCGACAGACCCAATCAGCCCCAGCATTTT CASSPDRPNQPQHF
TRBJ2-4 TRBV6-5 many TRBD2 TGTGCCAGCAGCCCCCCTAGCGGGGCTGCGGCCAAAAACATTCAGTACTTC CASSPPSGAAAKNIQYF
TRBJ2-5 TRBV7-2 many . TGTGCCAGCAGCTTTCTAAAAGAGACCCAGTACTTC CASSFLKETQYF
TRBJ2-1 TRBV12-3/TRBV12-4 many . TGTGCCAGCAGTGTTAGAGGGGGGCCTATCTACAATGAGCAGTTCTTC CASSVRGGPIYNEQFF
TRBJ2-3 TRBV18 many . TGTGCCAGCTCAGCTAGGTTTACAGATACGCAGTATTTT CASSARFTDTQYF
TRBJ2-3 TRBV14 many TRBD1 TGTGCCAGCAGCCAAGACGCCAGGGGGCTCTCAGATACGCAGTATTTT CASSQDARGLSDTQYF
TRBJ1-4 TRBV9 few . TGTGCCAGCAGCGTAGCTTCAGGGGCTACAACTAATGAAAAACTGTTTTTT CASSVASGATTNEKLFF
TRBJ1-2 TRBV7-2 many . TGTGCCAGCAGCCTCTCGGGGTGGACAGCCTTATATGGCTACACCTTC CASSLSGWTALYGYTF
TRBJ1-5 TRBV19 few . TGTGCCAGTAGTACGACAGAGGTCCAGCATTTT CASSTTEVQHF